This T cell receptor (beta chain) was sequenced during a study of blood T cell repertoires in COVID-19. In the study overall: Material from acute and convalescent COVID-19 was sourced from the United States, Italy and Spain. Nucleic acid was either cDNA or gDNA, and it came from T cells, B-cell-depleted T cells, or PBMCs.

This clone was seen only once. How the authors handled the data: Reference gene primer amplification in the assay estimated nucleated cell counts. Using immunoSEQ multiplex PCR, the repertoire was profiled, and TCRdb retains in-frame clones only, with some absent. The V and J calls and clone size come from that table; D and trimming were worked out from the DNA. The sample has 650,000 to 800,000 clones; 70% to 90% are singletons. The CDR3 is 13 residues long. V lost 4 bases, J lost 1 base, and 6 bases lay in between. The germline V gene has CDR1 SGHRS and CDR2 YFSETQ. The origin of this receptor is a woman aged 18-30 years with acute or convalescent COVID-19. This chain connects TRBV5-1 to TRBJ1-5, with unresolved D. The specimen was peripheral blood. DNA for the CDR3: TGCGCCAGCAGCCCCGGGAGCAATCAGCCCCAGCATTTT. Protein: CASSPGSNQPQHF.